This TCR beta chain appears in the sequencing data of a study of cytomegalovirus exposure and HLA in healthy donors. Findings and limits, study-wide: Several of the most significant clusters were apparently associated with common viral pathogens in a later analysis.

In its sample, this clone was seen once. The antigen is not known. 60 Vbeta and 13 Jbeta primers were used in PCR. The method was immunoSEQ multiplex PCR; TCRdb's version includes in-frame clones alone and lacks a portion of them. Here the sample spans fewer than 250,000 clones, roughly four fifths being singletons. The clonotype was recovered from a woman in her twenties or thirties in good health and CMV-seropositive. Sequences were obtained from PBMCs.

CDR3 region: CASSYRDRGLMAEAFF. CDR3 nucleotides: TGTGCCAGTAGTTACCGGGACAGGGGGCTTATGGCTGAAGCTTTCTTT. V is TRBV19 and J is TRBJ1-1, with 12 positions matching TRBD1. Germline V lookup: CDR1 LNHDA, CDR2 SQIVND (reference sequence). V lost 5 bases to trimming and J lost 6 bases; unmatched junction nucleotides: 10. The CDR3 is made up of 16 amino acids.